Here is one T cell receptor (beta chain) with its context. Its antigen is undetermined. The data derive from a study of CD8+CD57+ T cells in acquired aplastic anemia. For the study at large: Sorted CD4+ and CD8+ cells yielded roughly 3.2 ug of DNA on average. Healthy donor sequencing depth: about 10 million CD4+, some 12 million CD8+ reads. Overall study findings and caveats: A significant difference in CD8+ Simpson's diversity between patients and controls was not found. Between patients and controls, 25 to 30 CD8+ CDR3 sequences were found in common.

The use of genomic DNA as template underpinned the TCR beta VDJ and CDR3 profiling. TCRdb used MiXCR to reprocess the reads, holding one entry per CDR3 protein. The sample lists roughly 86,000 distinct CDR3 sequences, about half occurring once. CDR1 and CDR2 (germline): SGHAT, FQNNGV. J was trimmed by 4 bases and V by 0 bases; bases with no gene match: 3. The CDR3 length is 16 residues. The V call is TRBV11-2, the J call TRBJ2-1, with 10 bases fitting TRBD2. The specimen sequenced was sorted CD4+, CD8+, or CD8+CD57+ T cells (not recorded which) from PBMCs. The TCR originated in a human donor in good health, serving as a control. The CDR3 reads CASSLDLAGAYNEQFF. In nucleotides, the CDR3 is TGTGCCAGCAGCTTAGATCTAGCGGGAGCTTACAATGAGCAGTTCTTC.